These T cell receptor beta chains were read from a single sample in a study of vaccination and CD4 T cells after COVID-19. TCRdb redid the calling of the PCR reads with MiXCR, one entry per CDR3 protein. The sample lists 30,000 to 40,000 distinct CDR3 sequences, 36% seen once, with roughly 5.9% in the top ten. The source was CD4+ T cells from blood, collected about 7 months after SARS-CoV-2 vaccination. Receptor source: a human donor who had recovered from COVID-19. The CDR3 runs from the conserved cysteine through the conserved F or W. The order of the fields is CDR3 DNA, CDR3 protein, V gene, J gene, D gene, clone size. The D gene is left open where the match is weak. Some rows mark clone size as missing; the rest say once, few, many or name a class of expanded clone.

DNA: TGTGCCAGCAGCTTAGCGACTGTGGTCTACGAGCAGTACTTC
CDR3: CASSLATVVYEQYF
V: TRBV7-2
J: TRBJ2-7
D: NA
size: NA

DNA: TGTGCCAGCAGTTTAGGGAGAGTTGAAGCTTTCTTT
CDR3: CASSLGRVEAFF
V: TRBV28
J: TRBJ1-1
D: NA
size: NA

DNA: TGTGCCAGTAAGGCAGGGCGGGTCTTCGGGGAGCTGTTTTTT
CDR3: CASKAGRVFGELFF
V: TRBV19
J: TRBJ2-2
D: NA
size: NA

DNA: TGTGCCAGCAGCCTTATTAATCAGCCCCAGCATTTT
CDR3: CASSLINQPQHF
V: TRBV7-9
J: TRBJ1-5
D: NA
size: few

DNA: TGTGCCAGCAGCCCTTTAGTAGGGAATGAGCAGTTCTTC
CDR3: CASSPLVGNEQFF
V: TRBV7-3
J: TRBJ2-1
D: NA
size: few

DNA: TGCAGTGCTAGGAAACCGGGACGGGCCTACAATGAGCAGTTCTTC
CDR3: CSARKPGRAYNEQFF
V: TRBV20-1
J: TRBJ2-1
D: NA
size: NA

DNA: TGTGCCAGCAGCGCCGGGACTAGCGGGAACAATGAGCAGTTCTTC
CDR3: CASSAGTSGNNEQFF
V: TRBV11-3
J: TRBJ2-1
D: TRBD2
size: NA

DNA: TGCGCCAGCAGCTTGGACAGGGGCCATGGCTACACCTTC
CDR3: CASSLDRGHGYTF
V: TRBV5-1
J: TRBJ1-2
D: TRBD1
size: NA

DNA: TGTGCCAGCAGTTACCTGGCGGGAGGGCCCGTAGATGAGCAGTTCTTC
CDR3: CASSYLAGGPVDEQFF
V: TRBV6-5
J: TRBJ2-1
D: TRBD2
size: few

DNA: TGTGCCAGCAGCCCCCCCCCTAGCGGGAGGGCCTCAGGAGAGACCCAGTACTTC
CDR3: CASSPPPSGRASGETQYF
V: TRBV6-1
J: TRBJ2-5
D: TRBD2
size: few

DNA: TGTGCCAGCACCGACGGACGTTCGGACACTGAAGCTTTCTTT
CDR3: CASTDGRSDTEAFF
V: TRBV6-2/TRBV6-3
J: TRBJ1-1
D: NA
size: once

DNA: TGTGCCAGCAGCCTGGGGACAGGGACAGCTAGCACAGATACGCAGTATTTT
CDR3: CASSLGTGTASTDTQYF
V: TRBV7-9
J: TRBJ2-3
D: TRBD1
size: NA

DNA: TGTGCCAGCAGCTTAGGAGTGGTACCCGGGCTGGATACGCAGTATTTT
CDR3: CASSLGVVPGLDTQYF
V: TRBV7-8
J: TRBJ2-3
D: NA
size: few

DNA: TGTGCCACCAGCGCAAGTCAGTATAGCTTAGATACGCAGTATTTT
CDR3: CATSASQYSLDTQYF
V: TRBV15
J: TRBJ2-3
D: NA
size: few

DNA: TGTGCCAGCAGCTCCGGTGTCAGGGCGAGCTCCTACAATGAGCAGTTCTTC
CDR3: CASSSGVRASSYNEQFF
V: TRBV7-9
J: TRBJ2-1
D: NA
size: NA

DNA: TGTGCCAGCATTCCGCCCGGAGTAGCGTATAGCTCCTACGAGCAGTACTTC
CDR3: CASIPPGVAYSSYEQYF
V: TRBV28
J: TRBJ2-7
D: NA
size: NA

DNA: TGTGCCACCAGTGATCCGCGGGCTACAGATACGCAGTATTTT
CDR3: CATSDPRATDTQYF
V: TRBV24-1
J: TRBJ2-3
D: NA
size: few

DNA: TGTGCCAGCAGCCCCGGGGGAGCAGCCTACGAGCAGTACTTC
CDR3: CASSPGGAAYEQYF
V: TRBV27
J: TRBJ2-7
D: NA
size: NA

DNA: TGTGCCACCAACAGTGGGGGACAAGAGACCCAGTACTTC
CDR3: CATNSGGQETQYF
V: TRBV24-1
J: TRBJ2-5
D: NA
size: NA

DNA: TGCAGTGCTAGTATTGGACAGGGGCTGTTTTTT
CDR3: CSASIGQGLFF
V: TRBV20-1
J: TRBJ1-4
D: TRBD1
size: NA

DNA: TGCAGTGCTAGAGATCAGGGGCCGACTAGAAACACCGGGGAGCTGTTTTTT
CDR3: CSARDQGPTRNTGELFF
V: TRBV20-1
J: TRBJ2-2
D: NA
size: NA

DNA: TGTGCCAGCAGTAAACGAAGAACGGACGGGAGCACAGATACGCAGTATTTT
CDR3: CASSKRRTDGSTDTQYF
V: TRBV6-1
J: TRBJ2-3
D: NA
size: few

DNA: TGTGCCACCAGTGAGCGTCGGAACCCCGCCTACAATGAGCAGTTCTTC
CDR3: CATSERRNPAYNEQFF
V: TRBV24-1
J: TRBJ2-1
D: NA
size: NA

DNA: TGTGCCAGCAGCTTAGGGGTCGCGGCTAGCCATGAGCAGTTCTTC
CDR3: CASSLGVAASHEQFF
V: TRBV7-8
J: TRBJ2-1
D: NA
size: NA